A selection of T cell receptor beta chains follows, all from one sample in a study of T cell changes during pregnancy in multiple sclerosis. Using immunoSEQ multiplex PCR, the repertoire was profiled, and TCRdb retains in-frame clones only, with some absent. Here the sample spans roughly 69,000 clones, approximately 93% being singletons. This specimen was peripheral blood, taken in the second trimester of pregnancy. The receptor source for this set is a female donor with multiple sclerosis, enrolled in a pregnancy study. Each CDR3 is given with its conserved first and last residue. A D gene is named only where the DNA matches it firmly. Not every row has a clone size; where given, it reads once, few, many or a size class.

-,TRBV19,-,TRBJ1-2,TGTGCCAGAACGACAGGCCACTACACCTTC,CARTTGHYTF
-,TRBV11-2,TRBD1,TRBJ2-1,TGTGCCAGCAGCTTAGATATAAGGGGGCGGCTCTACAATGAGCAGTTCTTC,CASSLDIRGRLYNEQFF
-,TRBV7-9,-,TRBJ2-2,TGTGCCAGCAGCCACTCGACAACGACGAACACCGGGGAGCTGTTTTTT,CASSHSTTTNTGELFF
-,TRBV10-2,-,TRBJ1-1,TGCGCCAGCAGTAAGGGGCTGAACACTGAAGCTTTCTTT,CASSKGLNTEAFF
-,TRBV5-4,TRBD2,TRBJ2-1,TGTGCCAGCAGCTCCCGGCTAGCGGGGGGGACTCCATTCAATGAGCAGTTCTTC,CASSSRLAGGTPFNEQFF
-,TRBV11-1,-,TRBJ1-1,TGTGCCAGCAGCTTAGGGGCGGGTCCCACTGAAGCTTTCTTT,CASSLGAGPTEAFF
-,TRBV5-8,TRBD1,TRBJ2-7,TGTGCCAGCAGCTTGGTTTTGGGGACAGGGGCCTACGAGCAGTACTTC,CASSLVLGTGAYEQYF
-,TRBV6-5,TRBD1,TRBJ1-2,TGTGCCAGCAGTACGGGACAGGGGGTAGCGGGTGGCTACACCTTC,CASSTGQGVAGGYTF
once,TRBV5-1,-,TRBJ1-1,TGCGCCAGCAGCCTGGAAACGGTTATGAACACTGAAGCTTTCTTT,CASSLETVMNTEAFF
-,TRBV6-4,-,TRBJ2-4,TGTGCCAGCAGTGAGACGGCAGGGGATGGCAAAAACATTCAGTACTTC,CASSETAGDGKNIQYF
-,TRBV7-3,TRBD1,TRBJ2-3,TGTGCCAGCAGTGTAACAGGGGTGTTGGCAGATACGCAGTATTTT,CASSVTGVLADTQYF
-,TRBV4-1,-,TRBJ1-1,TGCGCCAGCAGCCAAGATCAAGGGGCTGAAGCTTTCTTT,CASSQDQGAEAFF
once,TRBV2,-,TRBJ2-2,TGTGCCAGCAGCGCCGAGAGGTCGGACACCGGGGAGCTGTTTTTT,CASSAERSDTGELFF
-,TRBV5-1,-,TRBJ2-3,TGCGCCAGCAGAGTACGGGTTAACACAGATACGCAGTATTTT,CASRVRVNTDTQYF
-,TRBV4-3,TRBD1,TRBJ1-1,TGCGCCAGCAGCCAAGATCTTGGAGGGACAGGGAGGGGGACTGAAGCTTTCTTT,CASSQDLGGTGRGTEAFF
-,TRBV13,-,TRBJ2-2,TGTGCCAGCAGCTTAGGGAGGACCGGGGAGCTGTTTTTT,CASSLGRTGELFF
-,TRBV4-3,-,TRBJ1-2,TGCGCCAGCAGCCAAGGGGCCGTTTTCGGACTTAACTATGGCTACACCTTC,CASSQGAVFGLNYGYTF
-,TRBV7-2,TRBD2,TRBJ2-2,TGTGCCAGCAGCTTGCGGGAGGGAGGCACCGGGGAGCTGTTTTTT,CASSLREGGTGELFF
-,TRBV27,-,TRBJ2-7,TGTGCCAGCAGTTTACCAGGGTCCTACGAGCAGTACTTC,CASSLPGSYEQYF
-,TRBV5-4,-,TRBJ1-1,TGTGCCAGCAGCCCGGAGGTAGGGATGAACACTGAAGCTTTCTTT,CASSPEVGMNTEAFF
-,TRBV19,TRBD1,TRBJ2-1,TGTGCCAGTAGTGTACCGGGACAGAGGGATGAGCAGTTCTTC,CASSVPGQRDEQFF
-,TRBV7-2,TRBD1,TRBJ2-7,TGTGCCAGCAGCTTAGGACAGGGAACCTACGAGCAGTACTTC,CASSLGQGTYEQYF
-,TRBV28,-,TRBJ1-2,TGTGCCAGCAGTTTGTCGGGGGTGGTCTATGGCTACACCTTC,CASSLSGVVYGYTF
-,TRBV6-1,-,TRBJ2-7,TGTGCCAGCAGTGAAGCCAACTACGAGCAGTACTTC,CASSEANYEQYF
-,TRBV5-4,-,TRBJ2-2,TGTGCCAGCGAGGAAAAGACAGGGAACACCGGGGAGCTGTTTTTT,CASEEKTGNTGELFF
once,TRBV10-2,-,TRBJ1-5,TGCGCCAGCAGTGAACAGGGATATAGCAATCAGCCCCAGCATTTT,CASSEQGYSNQPQHF
-,TRBV7-2,TRBD2,TRBJ2-7,TGTGCCAGCAGCTTAGCGTATCAAGTCAGGGCGAGCGGGGGGGCAGGAGAGCAGTACTTC,CASSLAYQVRASGGAGEQYF
-,TRBV19,-,TRBJ1-2,TGTGCCAGTAGTATGAGGGGGTTCTATGGCTACACCTTC,CASSMRGFYGYTF
-,TRBV7-9,-,TRBJ2-7,TGTGCCAGCAGCCCCTTTAGCGCGGCCTACGAGCAGTACTTC,CASSPFSAAYEQYF
-,TRBV27,-,TRBJ1-1,TGTGCCAGCTCATCGCAGGGGTCTAACGCTTTCTTT,CASSSQGSNAFF
-,TRBV18,TRBD1,TRBJ2-1,TGTGCCAGCTCACCGGGACAGGGGGCAAATGACGAGCAGTTCTTC,CASSPGQGANDEQFF
-,TRBV5-1,TRBD1,TRBJ2-1,TGCGCCAGCAGCAGGCTTGGGACAGGGGGCAATGAGCAGTTCTTC,CASSRLGTGGNEQFF
-,TRBV27,TRBD1,TRBJ2-7,TGTGCCAGCAGTCCCCGATCGGGCCAGGGGGCGGGGGAGCAGTACTTC,CASSPRSGQGAGEQYF
once,TRBV5-1,TRBD2,TRBJ2-7,TGCGCCAGCAGCTTGGTAGCGGGAGGGTACGAGCAGTACTTC,CASSLVAGGYEQYF
-,TRBV12-5,TRBD1,TRBJ2-4,TGTGCTAGTGGTTTCAGGGGGCGCGAAAACATTCAGTACTTC,CASGFRGRENIQYF